This TCR beta chain was recorded in a study of beta chain features in type 1 diabetes. Reverse transcription of all isolated RNA meant that expressed TCRB transcripts were sequenced. The read count averaged around 3.6 million across naive, central memory and regulatory T cell samples. This table comes from immunoSEQ multiplex PCR, and its TCRdb copy is limited to in-frame clones, with some not included. Of around 97,000 clones in the sample, under 30% were seen once. Germline V CDR1 and CDR2: LNHDA, SQIVND (reference sequence). J gave up 8 bases and V 0 bases, and 9 bases lay outside the gene matches. The CDR3 covers 16 residues. Sorted populations were all over 98% pure. A few counts support this clone. Its antigen is as yet unknown. General study results and limits: Shorter TCRB CDR3s, moderately but significantly so, marked every one of the four CD4+ subsets in Type 1 diabetes patients. Junctions at VDJ sites from type 1 diabetes patients had fewer insertions and more deletions.

The sequenced sample was central memory CD4+ T cells from blood. The V and J genes are TRBV19 and TRBJ2-1, with 8 nucleotides matching TRBD1. The sequence derives from a woman under 30 with type 1 diabetes. The CDR3 DNA is TGTGCCAGTAGTATAGATCAAGGACAGGGAAGGTATGAGCAGTTCTTC. Its protein is CASSIDQGQGRYEQFF.